This TCR beta chain is from a study of cytomegalovirus exposure and HLA in healthy donors. The V segment lost 3 bases and the J segment 6 bases; nucleotides outside the gene matches: 10. CDR1 is KGHSH, CDR2 LQKENI, per germline. The CDR3 has 15 residues. Primers included in the PCR were 60 Vbeta and 13 Jbeta primers. Libraries were prepared by immunoSEQ multiplex PCR; TCRdb keeps only in-frame clonotypes and omits some of them. The table for this sample gives 55,000 to 75,000 clones. Input material: PBMCs. This sequence originates from a male donor in good health and CMV-seronegative. The rearrangement joins TRBV18 to TRBJ1-2; 7 nucleotides line up with TRBD1. The CDR3 spells CASSPTVAQGDGYTF. For the CDR3, the DNA is TGTGCCAGCTCACCTACGGTCGCCCAGGGGGATGGCTACACCTTC.